The sequence of this T cell receptor (beta chain) was determined in a study of human T cells and chemical hapten exposure. Study as a whole: Small volume differences among pooled libraries mainly caused per-sample TCR yield variation.

Within the library, unique molecular identifiers were attached to each individual cDNA molecule. Each CDR3 protein is one row after TCRdb ran MiXCR on the 5' RACE reads. The sample includes fewer than 150,000 distinct CDR3 sequences, approximately 20% of them seen just once. It was unfractionated whole blood from which total RNA was extracted. The origin of this receptor is a human donor in good health.

The CDR3 DNA sequence: TGCAGTGCAGACAGGGGAAATGGTTCACCCCTCCACTTT. Protein product: CSADRGNGSPLHF. This sequence joins TRBV20-1 and TRBJ1-6, with 8 bases aligning to TRBD1. The CDR3 has 13 amino acids. CDR1 and CDR2 from the germline V gene are DFQATT and SNEGSKA (reference sequence). V dropped 6 bases and J dropped 9; count of bases not matched to a gene: 7.